The present entry profiles one T cell receptor beta chain with its context. Its antigen remains unidentified. These data originate in a study of cytomegalovirus exposure and HLA in healthy donors. PCR was performed using 60 Vbeta and 13 Jbeta primers. Authors' processing steps: Roughly 11 million shared chains were among approximately 87 million unique TCR beta chains counted in a later analysis. Assay: immunoSEQ multiplex PCR; the TCRdb copy retains only in-frame clones and omits some. V and J calls and clone size are copied from that table; D and trimming were computed from the DNA. Counted here are fewer than 80,000 clones, about 74% occurring once; the ten biggest clones make up more than 9.5%. Broader study findings: For most TCR beta V segments, an earlier analysis put the productive rate at about 90% or about 30% of the time. Donors belonging to an Asian-associated ancestry cluster reportedly showed fewer N-insertions in productive TCRs than the approximately 640-donor mean, according to what a later analysis found.

V lost 0 bases and J lost 8; bases outside the gene matches: 6. Per the germline V gene, CDR1 is MNHNS and CDR2 is SASEGT. This CDR3 comprises 14 residues. The chain couples TRBV6-1 to TRBJ1-2, with 7 bases fitting TRBD1. The receptor comes from a woman aged 55-75 years in good health and CMV-seropositive. Sample: PBMCs. The chain's CDR3 is CASSEAFRGEGYTF. CDR3 in DNA: TGTGCCAGCAGTGAAGCTTTCAGGGGGGAAGGCTACACCTTC.